One sample yielded the 2 T cell receptor beta chains listed below, sequenced in a study of blood T cell repertoires in COVID-19. Sequenced by immunoSEQ multiplex PCR; TCRdb stores in-frame clones only, minus some. The sample includes about 68,000 clones, 75% to 90% seen only once; the top ten take roughly 8.7%. The sample consisted of peripheral blood. The receptors were gathered from a man under 40 with acute or convalescent COVID-19.

The V call is TRBV4-1, the J call TRBJ2-1; D perhaps matches TRBD1 (5 bases). From germline, CDR1 is MGHRA and CDR2 YSYEKL. V lost 1 base and J lost 10, with 8 bases in between. CDR3 size: 12 residues. CDR3 coding DNA: TGCGCCAGCAGCCAAGTAGGACAAGAGCAGTTCTTC. Amino acid sequence: CASSQVGQEQFF.

The chain combines TRBV9 with TRBJ2-1, with D maybe TRBD1 (6 bases). Per the germline V gene, CDR1 is SGDLS and CDR2 is YYNGEE. Deletions cut 3 bases from V and 3 bases from J, with 13 bases between. The CDR3 has 15 residues. The CDR3 nucleotides are TGTGCCAGCAGCGAGACGGGACACAACTACAATGAGCAGTTCTTC. Protein sequence: CASSETGHNYNEQFF.